Shown below are 22 T cell receptor beta chains from a single sample sequenced in a study of T-cell memory formation after mild COVID-19 (dated by TCRdb to the early 2020s). Library preparation was by 5' RACE. Sequencing was performed on an Illumina NovaSeq 6000. The public sequencing data were trimmed at Q25 with fastp and processed into clonotypes with MiXCR by TCRdb, which kept only in-frame beta chains. Entries that share a CDR3 protein sequence are merged under the most common genes and DNA. For this sample there are about 310,000 distinct CDR3 sequences; 19% appear just once. The ten largest clones capture under 25% of the sample. Input material: PBMCs or a T cell subset sorted from them (not recorded which). These receptors were collected from a man aged 18 to 30 who had mild COVID-19 (a few samples of this study predate the infection). The sample titles of this study are shuffled in the database, so cell type and time point are left out; the donor was told from shared clones.

The chain recombines TRBV24-1 with TRBJ2-3, with a weak D call TRBD1 (6 bases). The germline V gene encodes CDR1 KGHDR and CDR2 SFDVKD. This CDR3 comprises 15 residues. V was shortened by 5 bases and J by 0 bases, with 11 bases between the two germline ends. The CDR3 coding sequence is TGTGCCACCAGTGTCATCGACAGGAGCACAGATACGCAGTATTTT. It is translated as CATSVIDRSTDTQYF.

This clonotype was detected only a few times. The chain uses TRBV10-3 and TRBJ2-5; D might be TRBD2 (6 bases). This CDR3 is 13 amino acids long. The V end lost 7 bases, the J end lost 4 bases, and 13 bases lay between the germline ends. Germline values: CDR1 ENHRY, CDR2 SYGVKD. In DNA form, the CDR3 reads TGTGCCATCAATAGTGGGGGAGGAGAGACCCAGTACTTC. Translation gives CAINSGGGETQYF.

This clonotype was seen just once. The rearrangement links TRBV20-1 to TRBJ2-5; D possibly uses TRBD1 or TRBD2 (5 bases each). CDR3 size: 16 residues. Trimming stripped 6 bases from V and 2 bases from J, with 22 bases between. Germline V CDR1 and CDR2: DFQATT, SNEGSKA (reference sequence). The CDR3 region is CSASPGPPRLQETQYF. CDR3 in DNA: TGCAGTGCGTCTCCGGGACCGCCTCGACTTCAAGAGACCCAGTACTTC.

This clonotype has ten or more counts. The V and J genes are TRBV9 and TRBJ2-5; D possibly corresponds to TRBD1 (5 bases). Germline V CDR1 and CDR2: SGDLS, YYNGEE. This CDR3 has 14 amino acids. V dropped 3 bases and J dropped 4 bases, with 13 bases sitting between them. CDR3: CASSALRGPETQYF. The CDR3 DNA follows: TGTGCCAGCAGCGCGCTTAGGGGCCCAGAGACCCAGTACTTC.

The chain is built from TRBV4-1 and TRBJ1-2, with D unclear. The CDR3 has 15 residues. Germline V gives CDR1 MGHRA, CDR2 YSYEKL. Trimming cost V 0 bases and J 2 bases, with 10 bases left between them. The CDR3 loop reads CASSQEDGPNYGYTF. CDR3 sequence (DNA): TGCGCCAGCAGCCAAGAGGACGGGCCCAACTATGGCTACACCTTC.

This clonotype has a handful of counts. The V gene is TRBV20-1, the J gene TRBJ2-5; D might be TRBD1 (6 bases). Deletions cut 3 bases from V and 5 bases from J, with 16 bases between. From germline, CDR1 is DFQATT and CDR2 SNEGSKA (reference sequence). CDR3 length equals 14 residues. The CDR3 DNA sequence: TGCAGTGCTAGTCGGGACAACCACCGGGAGACCCAGTACTTC. It is translated as CSASRDNHRETQYF.

This clonotype occurred a few times. V and J are TRBV5-1 and TRBJ2-3; D is possibly TRBD2 (5 bases). V lost 0 bases and J 9 bases, leaving 14 bases between the germline ends. Germline V lookup: CDR1 SGHRS, CDR2 YFSETQ. This CDR3 has 14 residues. The CDR3 coding sequence is TGCGCCAGCAGCTTGGTTTTGGGAGATCGAACGCAGTATTTT. It is translated as CASSLVLGDRTQYF. Using reference TRBV5-1 and TRBJ2-3 for the parts outside the CDR3, the full variable domain is KAGVTQTPRYLIKTRGQQVTLSCSPISGHRSVSWYQQTPGQGLQFLFEYFSETQRNKGNFPGRFSGRQFSNSRSEMNVSTLELGDSALYLCASSLVLGDRTQYFGPGTRLTVL.

V and J are TRBV4-3 and TRBJ1-5, with D hard to call. Germline CDR1 is LGHNA and CDR2 is YSLEER. The V end lost 0 bases, the J end lost 0 bases, and 9 bases lay between the germline ends. The CDR3 sequence is 16 residues long. CDR3: CASSQDKTDSNQPQHF. The CDR3 nucleotides are TGCGCCAGCAGCCAAGATAAAACGGATAGCAATCAGCCCCAGCATTTT.

The chain employs TRBV7-2 and TRBJ1-1; no definite D call. The V and J ends lost 4 bases and 1 base respectively, with 16 bases between them. The germline gives CDR1 SGHTA, CDR2 FQGNSA. This CDR3 spans 16 amino acids. The DNA of the CDR3 is TGTGCCAGCAGCTGGGAACTAATAGGGCGGAACACTGAAGCTTTCTTT. Amino acid sequence: CASSWELIGRNTEAFF.

The sample holds a few counts of this clonotype. The gene calls are TRBV24-1 and TRBJ2-2; TRBD1 matches 12 bases. CDR3 length: 17 residues. V shed 4 bases and J 6 bases; nucleotides not matched to a gene: 8. Germline CDR1 KGHDR, CDR2 SFDVKD. CDR3 in amino acids: CATSEGPGQGAPGELFF. The CDR3 coding sequence is TGTGCCACCAGTGAAGGTCCGGGACAGGGGGCTCCCGGGGAGCTGTTTTTT.

This clonotype was seen more than once but under ten times. The chain is built from TRBV24-1 and TRBJ2-2; 9 nucleotides match TRBD1. Germline values: CDR1 KGHDR, CDR2 SFDVKD. This CDR3 is 17 amino acids long. The trim removed 4 bases at V and 3 bases at J, leaving 8 bases unmatched. The CDR3 loop reads CATSDVGQGSYTGELFF. In DNA, the CDR3 is TGTGCCACCAGTGACGTCGGACAGGGGTCATACACCGGGGAGCTGTTTTTT.

The sample holds a few counts of this clonotype. The chain joins TRBV6-2 or TRBV6-3 to TRBJ2-5; no reliable D call. This CDR3 is 14 amino acids long. Germline V CDR1 and CDR2: MNHEY, SVGEGT. V lost 0 bases, J lost 5 bases, and 10 bases lay in between. CDR3 bases: TGTGCCAGCAGTTACTCAGGGCGAGAGGAGACCCAGTACTTC. Translation gives CASSYSGREETQYF.

This chain joins TRBV4-1 and TRBJ1-2; 7 bases map to TRBD1. V lost 4 bases to trimming and J lost 5 bases; unmatched junction nucleotides: 4. Germline values: CDR1 MGHRA, CDR2 YSYEKL. The CDR3 loop spans 13 amino acids. CDR3 loop: CASSRPGGYGYTF. The CDR3 nucleotides read TGCGCCAGCAGCCGGCCAGGGGGTTATGGCTACACCTTC.

The CDR3 loop reads CASSQLGQANTEAFF. In nucleotides, the CDR3 is TGCGCCAGCAGCCAGTTGGGACAGGCGAACACTGAAGCTTTCTTT. This chain joins TRBV4-3 and TRBJ1-1; 8 nucleotides agree with TRBD1. V gave up 3 bases and J gave up 1 base; unmatched junction bases: 4. The V gene's germline CDR1 is LGHNA and CDR2 YSLEER. The CDR3 sequence is 15 residues long.

This chain uses TRBV29-1 with TRBJ1-1; TRBD1 matches 11 bases. In germline, CDR1 is SQVTM, CDR2 ANQGSEA. After removal of 7 bases from V and 7 bases from J, the junction contained 8 bases not matched to a gene. The CDR3 extends over 13 amino acids. This CDR3 reads CSAGDRGSDEAFF. For the CDR3, the DNA is TGCAGCGCTGGGGACAGGGGGAGTGATGAAGCTTTCTTT.

This clonotype has a handful of counts. The genes are TRBV6-6 and TRBJ2-3, with TRBD2 identical over 8 bases. V lost 8 bases, J lost 0 bases, and 7 bases stayed unmatched. The CDR3 spans 15 residues. CDR1 and CDR2 (germline): MNHNY, SVGAGI (reference sequence). The CDR3 nucleotides are TGTGCCAGCGGCCCGCGGGGGGATAGCACAGATACGCAGTATTTT. This sequence encodes CASGPRGDSTDTQYF.

The rearrangement links TRBV18 to TRBJ1-2; 9 bases are shared with TRBD1. The V and J ends lost 4 bases and 6 bases, in that order; junction bases with no gene match: 12. The CDR3 has 16 residues. The germline V gene encodes CDR1 KGHSH and CDR2 LQKENI. In DNA form, the CDR3 reads TGTGCCAGCTCACAAGCTAGGACAGGGGATTGGAATGGCTACACCTTC. Translated, it gives CASSQARTGDWNGYTF.

This clonotype was seen a few times. CDR3 coding DNA: TGCAGCGCCCAAATCCTCACAGATACGCAGTATTTT. Translated: CSAQILTDTQYF. V gene TRBV29-1 combines with J gene TRBJ2-3; no clear D. Trimming took 7 bases from V and 2 from J, leaving 10 bases between them. The CDR3 has 12 amino acids. Germline loops: CDR1 SQVTM, CDR2 ANQGSEA.

The rearrangement uses TRBV6-5 and TRBJ2-1; D is unclear. The CDR3 runs 14 residues. CDR1 and CDR2 (germline): MNHEY, SVGAGI. Trimming removed 0 bases at V and 6 bases at J, with 9 bases between. DNA of the CDR3: TGTGCCAGCAGTTACTCCAGGCGGATCAATGAGCAGTTCTTC. Translation gives CASSYSRRINEQFF.

This chain uses TRBV6-5 with TRBJ1-2; tentative D call: TRBD1 (5 bases). Trimming cost V 0 bases and J 5 bases, with 13 bases left between them. The CDR3 is 15 amino acids. Per the germline V gene, CDR1 is MNHEY and CDR2 is SVGAGI. The chain's CDR3 is CASSYSRRDPYGYTF. The CDR3 DNA sequence: TGTGCCAGCAGTTACTCTAGAAGGGACCCATATGGCTACACCTTC.

The chain employs TRBV11-2 and TRBJ2-7, with D tentatively TRBD1 or TRBD2 (6 bases each). The CDR3 has 16 amino acids. Trimming removed 5 bases from V and 0 bases from J, with 17 bases in between. Germline V gene lookup returns CDR1 SGHAT and CDR2 FQNNGV. The CDR3 DNA sequence: TGTGCCAGCAGCCCGACTAGGACAGAGACCTCCTACGAGCAGTACGTC. This sequence encodes CASSPTRTETSYEQYV.

The chain carries TRBV9 and TRBJ2-3; D unclear. The germline V gene has CDR1 SGDLS and CDR2 YYNGEE. V was cut by 4 bases and J by 4 bases, with 13 bases left in between. This CDR3 comprises 14 residues. CDR3 residues: CASSTPPVPDTQYF. CDR3 bases: TGTGCCAGCAGCACCCCGCCGGTACCAGATACGCAGTATTTT.